Presented here are 31 T cell receptor beta chains from one specimen sequenced in a study of blood T cell repertoires in COVID-19. Some clones are missing from TCRdb's copy, which holds only in-frame ones; the method was immunoSEQ multiplex PCR. The sample contains about 150,000 clones, 70% to 90% of which appear only once. The specimen sequenced was peripheral blood. The receptor set was obtained from a woman in her sixties with COVID-19, enrolled during active disease.

J is TRBJ2-5 and V is TRBV9; D is possibly TRBD1 (6 bases). This CDR3 has 15 residues. V dropped 0 bases and J dropped 2 bases, with 11 bases sitting between them. CDR1 SGDLS and CDR2 YYNGEE come from the germline V gene. This chain's CDR3 is CASSVVDRKQETQYF. The CDR3 DNA sequence: TGTGCCAGCAGCGTAGTTGACAGGAAACAAGAGACCCAGTACTTC.

The chain recombines TRBV21-1 with TRBJ2-7; the table's D gene call, TRBD1, was not cross checked with the DNA. TRBV21-1 is recorded as a pseudogene. CDR3 length: 14 amino acids. CDR3 sequence: CASSKRDRSYEQYF. The CDR3 bases are TGTGCCAGCAGCAAACGGGACAGGAGTTACGAGCAGTACTTC.

J is TRBJ2-3 and V is TRBV11-3; the D gene is possibly TRBD2 (5 bases). The germline V gene has CDR1 SGHNT and CDR2 YENEEA. The CDR3 spans 11 residues. Trimming cost V 5 bases and J 6 bases, with 6 bases left between them. The CDR3 DNA reads as TGTGCCAGCAGCCCGGGGGATACGCAGTATTTT. Protein product: CASSPGDTQYF.

The V call is TRBV5-1, the J call TRBJ2-2; a possible D gene is TRBD2 (5 bases). This CDR3 is 13 amino acids long. V was trimmed by 6 bases and J by 6 bases, leaving 12 bases between them. In germline, CDR1 is SGHRS, CDR2 YFSETQ. The DNA of the CDR3 is TGCGCCAGCACCCTAAGCGGCCCCGGGGAGCTGTTTTTT. It translates to CASTLSGPGELFF.

CDR3 in DNA: TGTGCTTTGAATCGGGGGTATGCAGATACGCAGTATTTT. Translating gives CALNRGYADTQYF. The chain has TRBV30 and TRBJ2-3; TRBD2 might be the D (6 bases). The CDR3 covers 13 residues. The germline V gene encodes CDR1 GTSNPN and CDR2 SVGIG (reference sequence).

V and J are TRBV19 and TRBJ2-3; 10 positions match TRBD1. The germline V gene encodes CDR1 LNHDA and CDR2 SQIVND (reference sequence). V shed 5 bases and J 6 bases; nucleotides not matched to a gene: 8. This CDR3 region has 15 residues. CDR3 amino acids: CASSRQGADWDTQYF. CDR3 DNA: TGTGCCAGTAGTCGACAGGGGGCTGATTGGGATACGCAGTATTTT.

The CDR3 sequence is CASSGAGGATSNTGELFF. The CDR3 DNA follows: TGTGCCAGCAGTGGAGCGGGGGGGGCGACCTCGAACACCGGGGAGCTGTTTTTT. The rearrangement links TRBV3-1 (or the pseudogene TRBV3-2) to TRBJ2-2; TRBD2 matches 10 bases. CDR1 LGHDT and CDR2 YNNKEL come from the germline V gene (reference sequence). After removal of 6 bases from V and 0 bases from J, the junction contained 10 bases not matched to a gene. This CDR3 region has 18 residues.

The chain couples TRBV7-9 to TRBJ2-7; D call uncertain. In germline, CDR1 is SEHNR, CDR2 FQNEAQ (reference sequence). Trimming took off 1 base at V and 5 bases at J, with 12 bases between the two ends. The CDR3 runs 14 residues. The CDR3: CASSLVTGWNEQYF. Here the CDR3 DNA reads TGTGCCAGCAGCTTAGTGACGGGTTGGAACGAGCAGTACTTC. The complete variable domain, with remaining parts taken from reference TRBV7-9 and TRBJ2-7, reads DTGVSQNPRHKITKRGQNVTFRCDPISEHNRLYWYRQTLGQGPEFLTYFQNEAQLEKSRLLSDRFSAERPKGSFSTLEIQRTEQGDSAMYLCASSLVTGWNEQYFGPGTRLTVT.

This clone was counted once. The V gene is TRBV4-1, the J gene TRBJ2-1; 10 nucleotides align to TRBD2. This CDR3 has 16 residues. CDR1 is MGHRA and CDR2 is YSYEKL in the germline V gene. The V gene end was trimmed by 1 base and the J gene end by 7 bases; junction bases not matched to a gene: 7. CDR3 DNA: TGCGCCAGCAGCCAAGGGCCGCTAGCGGGGGATAATGAGCAGTTCTTC. Its translation: CASSQGPLAGDNEQFF.

This chain links TRBV27 with TRBJ2-3, with D perhaps TRBD2 (5 bases). Germline loops: CDR1 MNHEY, CDR2 SMNVEV (reference sequence). V dropped 4 bases and J dropped 6 bases, with 11 bases sitting between them. The CDR3 is 13 residues long. The CDR3 spells CASSSGSPDTQYF. The CDR3 nucleotides are TGTGCCAGCAGTTCGGGGTCCCCGGATACGCAGTATTTT.

V is TRBV3-1 (or the pseudogene TRBV3-2) and J is TRBJ1-3; a weak D match, TRBD1 (5 bases). Germline V gives CDR1 LGHDT, CDR2 YNNKEL (reference sequence). V lost 2 bases, J lost 6 bases, and 8 bases lay in between. The CDR3 spans 13 residues. CDR3 amino acids: CASSQWGENTIYF. CDR3 bases: TGTGCCAGCAGCCAATGGGGGGAAAACACCATATATTTT.

V and J are TRBV30 and TRBJ1-4; TRBD1 might be the D (6 bases). Trimming cost V 3 bases and J 7 bases, with 18 bases left between them. The length of the CDR3 is 15 residues. The germline V gene has CDR1 GTSNPN and CDR2 SVGIG (reference sequence). The CDR3 loop is CAWSSRGGFGEKLFF. Written as DNA, the CDR3 is TGTGCCTGGAGCTCGAGAGGGGGTTTCGGTGAAAAACTGTTTTTT.

Here the CDR3 reads CASSQAGGPSYNSPLHF. The CDR3 nucleotides read TGTGCCAGCAGCCAGGCAGGGGGCCCGTCCTATAATTCACCCCTCCACTTT. V and J are TRBV14 and TRBJ1-6; 8 positions match TRBD1. CDR3 length equals 17 residues. Germline V gives CDR1 SGHDN, CDR2 FVKESK. With 3 bases clipped from V and 1 base from J, the junction kept 5 bases outside the gene matches.

In its sample, this clone was seen once. J is TRBJ2-3 and V is TRBV24-1; possibly TRBD1 for D (6 bases). Germline V gene data show CDR1 as KGHDR and CDR2 as SFDVKD. The CDR3 has 15 amino acids. V was pared by 3 bases and J by 6 bases, with 15 bases between. CDR3 DNA: TGTGCCACCAGTGATCCGACAGGTGCCCAGGATACGCAGTATTTT. Protein: CATSDPTGAQDTQYF.

V is TRBV30 and J is TRBJ1-1; D is uncertain. The CDR3 loop spans 13 amino acids. Per germline, CDR1 GTSNPN and CDR2 SVGIG (reference sequence). Trimming took off 0 bases at V and 1 base at J, with 6 bases between the two ends. As DNA, the CDR3 is TGTGCCTGGAGTGTACTAGAGAACACTGAAGCTTTCTTT. Translating it yields CAWSVLENTEAFF.

The V call is TRBV9, the J call TRBJ1-2; perhaps TRBD1 as D (5 bases). V lost 0 bases and J 4 bases, leaving 16 bases between the germline ends. Germline CDR1 and CDR2: SGDLS and YYNGEE. CDR3 length: 16 amino acids. CDR3 sequence: CASSVDPGTDSYGYTF. CDR3 nucleotide sequence: TGTGCCAGCAGCGTAGACCCTGGAACCGACAGCTATGGCTACACCTTC.

The J gene is TRBJ1-5, the V gene TRBV30; a weak D match, TRBD1 (6 bases). The germline V and J ends were trimmed by 0 bases and 5 bases, with 8 bases remaining between them. The germline gives CDR1 GTSNPN, CDR2 SVGIG (reference sequence). The CDR3 runs 13 residues. The CDR3 nucleotides are TGTGCCTGGAGTGTACAGGGCGATCAGCCCCAGCATTTT. Translating it yields CAWSVQGDQPQHF.

This rearrangement joins TRBV18 to TRBJ1-2; TRBD1 is a possible D gene (6 bases). The V and J ends lost 0 bases and 6 bases respectively, with 17 bases between them. There are 16 residues in the CDR3. Germline-derived CDR1 and CDR2 are KGHSH and LQKENI. CDR3 DNA sequence: TGTGCCAGCTCACCACCTCCAGGGGTCGGCGAAAATGGCTACACCTTC. This gives the protein CASSPPPGVGENGYTF.

The chain employs TRBV27 and TRBJ1-2; 10 bases are a match to TRBD1. Germline trimming cut 3 bases from V and 5 bases from J; bases unmatched to any gene: 9. Germline CDR1 reads MNHEY; CDR2 reads SMNVEV (reference sequence). This CDR3 region has 16 residues. CDR3 residues: CASSFLRDRGPYGYTF. CDR3 in DNA: TGTGCCAGCAGTTTTCTCAGGGACAGGGGACCGTATGGCTACACCTTC.

The chain couples TRBV18 to TRBJ1-1; D unresolved. V was clipped by 0 bases and J by 10 bases, with 18 bases between them. The CDR3 has 15 residues. Germline V lookup: CDR1 KGHSH, CDR2 LQKENI. The CDR3 loop is CASSPPAQDETGAFF. The CDR3, as DNA: TGTGCCAGCTCACCACCGGCCCAGGATGAGACCGGAGCTTTCTTT.

This chain uses TRBV24-1 with TRBJ1-2, with TRBD1 identical over 10 bases. The V gene end was trimmed by 5 bases and the J gene end by 6 bases; junction bases not matched to a gene: 8. Germline lookup yields CDR1 KGHDR and CDR2 SFDVKD. There are 15 residues in the CDR3. The CDR3 sequence: CATSVAGTGDDGYTF. CDR3 in DNA: TGTGCCACCAGTGTCGCCGGGACAGGGGACGATGGCTACACCTTC.

The chain joins TRBV19 to TRBJ2-7; D is possibly TRBD1 (5 bases). There are 14 residues in the CDR3. V dropped 5 bases and J dropped 1 base, with 12 bases sitting between them. The germline CDR1 and CDR2 sequences are LNHDA and SQIVND (reference sequence). The CDR3 nucleotides are TGTGCCAGTAGTTCCCTCAGGGCTTCCTACGAGCAGTACTTC. This gives the protein CASSSLRASYEQYF.

This clone was observed a handful of times. The V call is TRBV24-1, the J call TRBJ2-2, with a possible D match to TRBD1 (6 bases). CDR1 is KGHDR and CDR2 is SFDVKD in the germline V gene. Deletions cut 4 bases from V and 3 bases from J, with 8 bases between. This CDR3 contains 14 residues. CDR3 residues: CATSENRDTGELFF. In DNA form, the CDR3 reads TGTGCCACCAGTGAAAACAGGGACACCGGGGAGCTGTTTTTT.

This clone was seen a handful of times. The V gene is TRBV25-1, the J gene TRBJ1-2; possibly TRBD1 for D (6 bases). In germline, CDR1 is MGHDK, CDR2 SYGVNS. Between the trimmed V and J ends, which lost 9 bases and 7 bases, there was a span of 15 bases. The CDR3 spans 12 residues. The CDR3: CASTSGAGGYTF. The CDR3 DNA reads as TGTGCCAGTACCTCAGGGGCCGGTGGCTACACCTTC.

CDR3 amino acids: CAWSVERGTDTQYF. DNA for the CDR3: TGTGCCTGGAGTGTAGAACGGGGCACAGATACGCAGTATTTT. The chain has TRBV30 and TRBJ2-3; D is uncertain. Trimming removed 0 bases at V and 1 base at J, with 8 bases between. The germline V gene encodes CDR1 GTSNPN and CDR2 SVGIG (reference sequence). CDR3 size: 14 residues. The full variable domain, its missing parts supplied by reference TRBV30 and TRBJ2-3, is SQTIHQWPATLVQPVGSPLSLECTVEGTSNPNLYWYRQAAGRGLQLLFYSVGIGQISSEVPQNLSASRPQDRQFILSSKKLLLSDSGFYLCAWSVERGTDTQYFGPGTRLTVL.

This clone was observed a few times. This rearrangement joins TRBV4-2 to TRBJ1-2; maybe TRBD1 (6 bases). The CDR3 is made up of 15 amino acids. The V end lost 0 bases, the J end lost 3 bases, and 11 bases lay between the germline ends. Germline CDR1 LGHNA, CDR2 YNFKEQ. CDR3 sequence reads: CASSQERGLYYGYTF. DNA for the CDR3: TGTGCCAGCAGCCAAGAGCGGGGGCTCTACTATGGCTACACCTTC.

This clone was recorded once. V gene TRBV11-1 combines with J gene TRBJ2-3; 9 positions agree with TRBD2. The junction had 8 bases not matched to a gene; V was cut back by 5 bases and J by 2 bases. This CDR3 comprises 16 residues. Germline V gives CDR1 SGHAT, CDR2 FQDESV (reference sequence). DNA of the CDR3: TGTGCCAGCAGCCCACTAGCGGGCAACCCCACAGATACGCAGTATTTT. Translated: CASSPLAGNPTDTQYF. Based on the CDR3 plus reference TRBV11-1 and TRBJ2-3, the full variable domain is EAEVAQSPRYKITEKSQAVAFWCDPISGHATLYWYRQILGQGPELLVQFQDESVVDDSQLPKDRFSAERLKGVDSTLKIQPAELGDSAMYLCASSPLAGNPTDTQYFGPGTRLTVL.

This chain links TRBV27 with TRBJ1-4, with D uncertain. Looked up from germline, CDR1 is MNHEY and CDR2 is SMNVEV (reference sequence). The CDR3 length is 11 residues. Trimming removed 10 bases from V and 5 bases from J, with 8 bases in between. CDR3 sequence reads: CATQSNEKLFF. DNA of the CDR3: TGTGCCACCCAGTCGAATGAAAAACTGTTTTTT.

The gene calls are TRBV21-1 and TRBJ2-7; the D call TRBD2 from the table was never checked on the DNA. TRBV21-1 is a pseudogene segment. The CDR3 spans 19 residues. CDR3 region: CASSKVTGTSGTLTYEQYF. For the CDR3, the DNA is TGTGCCAGCAGCAAGGTCACCGGGACTAGCGGGACATTAACCTACGAGCAGTACTTC.

The chain links TRBV19 to TRBJ1-1, with 8 bases that match TRBD1. V lost 4 bases, J lost 4 bases, and 11 bases stayed unmatched. Germline V gives CDR1 LNHDA, CDR2 SQIVND (reference sequence). The CDR3 spans 16 residues. This CDR3 reads CASSTGGGGESTEAFF. CDR3 sequence (DNA): TGTGCCAGTAGTACAGGGGGCGGTGGAGAGAGCACTGAAGCTTTCTTT.

This chain connects TRBV14 to TRBJ2-5, with D tentatively TRBD2 (6 bases). Trimming shortened V by 0 bases and J by 2 bases, and 13 bases separated the two germline ends. CDR1 is SGHDN, CDR2 FVKESK, per germline. This CDR3 contains 16 residues. The CDR3, as DNA: TGTGCCAGCAGCCAAGATAGAAGGACTATACAAGAGACCCAGTACTTC. Translated, it gives CASSQDRRTIQETQYF.